The 4 T cell receptor beta chains reported below all come from one sample, sequenced in a study of cytomegalovirus exposure and HLA in healthy donors (dated by TCRdb to the late 2010s). Library generation was performed with the immunoSEQ multiplex PCR assay. For the multiplex PCR, a mixture combining 60 forward primers for TCR Vbeta segments and 13 reverse primers for TCR Jbeta segments was used. TCRdb stores this immuneACCESS table with in-frame sequences only. Part of the clones is absent; in the studies checked, under half of the shortfall reflects unresolved V genes, and no reason is known for the rest. For this sample there are 140,000 to 150,000 clones; about three fifths appear just once. The ten top clones hold approximately 1.7% of the sample. Specimen: PBMCs. These receptors were taken from a male donor in good health and CMV-seronegative.

The chain is built from TRBV19 and TRBJ1-5, with 8 bases matching TRBD1. This CDR3 has 14 residues. V lost 4 bases and J lost 2; bases outside the gene matches: 1. Germline values: CDR1 LNHDA, CDR2 SQIVND (reference sequence). In DNA, the CDR3 is TGTGCCAGTAGTACGGACAGGGGCAATCAGCCCCAGCATTTT. Protein product: CASSTDRGNQPQHF.

The chain recombines TRBV30 with TRBJ1-4, with D hard to call. CDR3 length: 12 residues. Trimming removed 0 bases from V and 8 bases from J, with 7 bases in between. Germline loops: CDR1 GTSNPN, CDR2 SVGIG (reference sequence). CDR3 nucleotides: TGTGCCTGGAGTGTCCGTCGGGAAAAACTGTTTTTT. It yields the protein CAWSVRREKLFF. Full variable domain (outside the CDR3, taken from reference TRBV30 and TRBJ1-4): SQTIHQWPATLVQPVGSPLSLECTVEGTSNPNLYWYRQAAGRGLQLLFYSVGIGQISSEVPQNLSASRPQDRQFILSSKKLLLSDSGFYLCAWSVRREKLFFGSGTQLSVL.

The chain carries TRBV7-9 and TRBJ2-5; TRBD2 matches 8 bases. After removal of 0 bases from V and 3 bases from J, the junction contained 3 bases not matched to a gene. CDR1 SEHNR and CDR2 FQNEAQ come from the germline V gene (reference sequence). The CDR3 runs to 15 residues. In DNA form, the CDR3 reads TGTGCCAGCAGCTTAGCCCCGGGGGGGGAAGAGACCCAGTACTTC. It codes for CASSLAPGGEETQYF.

There are a few counts of this clone. The chain combines TRBV7-3 with TRBJ2-2; D is unclear. The germline gives CDR1 SGHTA, CDR2 FQGTGA. The V end lost 8 bases, the J end lost 6 bases, and 13 bases lay between the germline ends. This CDR3 region has 13 residues. CDR3 loop: CASQGLLAGELFF. CDR3 sequence (DNA): TGTGCCAGCCAAGGATTGCTAGCCGGGGAGCTGTTTTTT.